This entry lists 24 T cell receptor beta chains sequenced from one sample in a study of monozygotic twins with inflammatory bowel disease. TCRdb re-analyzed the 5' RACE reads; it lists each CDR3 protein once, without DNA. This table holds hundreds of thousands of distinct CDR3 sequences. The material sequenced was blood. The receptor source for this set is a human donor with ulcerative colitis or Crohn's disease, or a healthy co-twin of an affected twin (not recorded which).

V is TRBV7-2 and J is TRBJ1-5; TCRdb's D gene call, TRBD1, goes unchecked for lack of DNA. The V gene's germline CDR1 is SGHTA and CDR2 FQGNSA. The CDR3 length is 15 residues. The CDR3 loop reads CASSLYEGLGQPQHF. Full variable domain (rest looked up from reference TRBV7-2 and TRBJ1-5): GAGVSQSPSNKVTEKGKDVELRCDPISGHTALYWYRQSLGQGLEFLIYFQGNSAPDKSGLPSDRFSAERTGGSVSTLTIQRTQQEDSAVYLCASSLYEGLGQPQHFGDGTRLSIL.

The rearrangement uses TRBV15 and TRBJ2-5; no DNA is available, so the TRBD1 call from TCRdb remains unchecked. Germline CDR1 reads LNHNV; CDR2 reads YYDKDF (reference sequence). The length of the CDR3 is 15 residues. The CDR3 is CATSRHKTGGETQYF.

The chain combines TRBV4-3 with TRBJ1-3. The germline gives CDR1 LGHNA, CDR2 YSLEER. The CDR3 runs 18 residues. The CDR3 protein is CASSQVLGEPYSGNTIYF.

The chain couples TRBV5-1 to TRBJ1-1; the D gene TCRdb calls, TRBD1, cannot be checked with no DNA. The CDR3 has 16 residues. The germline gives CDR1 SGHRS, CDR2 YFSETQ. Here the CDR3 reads CASSVHPTGIDSEAFF.

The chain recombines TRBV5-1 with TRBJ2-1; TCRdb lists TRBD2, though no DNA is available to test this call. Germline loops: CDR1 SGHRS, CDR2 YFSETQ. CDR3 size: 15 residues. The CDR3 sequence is CASSLERVSYNEQFF. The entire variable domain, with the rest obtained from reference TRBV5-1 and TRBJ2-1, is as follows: KAGVTQTPRYLIKTRGQQVTLSCSPISGHRSVSWYQQTPGQGLQFLFEYFSETQRNKGNFPGRFSGRQFSNSRSEMNVSTLELGDSALYLCASSLERVSYNEQFFGPGTRLTVL.

CDR3 loop: CASSEGGSGNEKLFF. The chain uses TRBV6-1 and TRBJ1-4. The CDR3 runs 15 residues. Per germline, CDR1 MNHNS and CDR2 SASEGT.

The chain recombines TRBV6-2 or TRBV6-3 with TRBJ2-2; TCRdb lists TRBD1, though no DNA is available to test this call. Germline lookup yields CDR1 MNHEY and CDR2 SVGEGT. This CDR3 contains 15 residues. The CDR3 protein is CASTATGGYAGELFF.

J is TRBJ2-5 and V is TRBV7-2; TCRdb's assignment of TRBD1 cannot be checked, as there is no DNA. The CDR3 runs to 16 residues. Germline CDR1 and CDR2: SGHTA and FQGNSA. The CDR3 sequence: CASSSFGPAYQETQYF.

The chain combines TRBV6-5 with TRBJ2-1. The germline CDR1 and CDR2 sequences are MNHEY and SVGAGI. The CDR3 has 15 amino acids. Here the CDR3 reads CASSYSRQPYNEQFF.

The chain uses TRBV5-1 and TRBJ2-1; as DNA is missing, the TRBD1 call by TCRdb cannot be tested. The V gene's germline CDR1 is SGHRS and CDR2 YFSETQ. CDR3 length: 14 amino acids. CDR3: CASSAGQRTNEQFF.

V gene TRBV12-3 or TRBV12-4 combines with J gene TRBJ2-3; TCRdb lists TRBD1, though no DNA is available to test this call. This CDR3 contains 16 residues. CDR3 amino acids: CASSTATGGDTDTQYF.

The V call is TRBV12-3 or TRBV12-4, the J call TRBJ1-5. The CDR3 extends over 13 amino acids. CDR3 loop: CASLGGGNQPQHF.

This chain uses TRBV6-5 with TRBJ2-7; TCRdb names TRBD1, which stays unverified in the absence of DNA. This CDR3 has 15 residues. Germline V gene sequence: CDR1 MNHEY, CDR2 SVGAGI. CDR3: CASSYGAGRTLEQYF.

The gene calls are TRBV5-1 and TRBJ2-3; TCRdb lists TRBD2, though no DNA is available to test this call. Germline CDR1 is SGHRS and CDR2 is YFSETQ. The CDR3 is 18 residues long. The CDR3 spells CASSLPGTSGSVTDTQYF.

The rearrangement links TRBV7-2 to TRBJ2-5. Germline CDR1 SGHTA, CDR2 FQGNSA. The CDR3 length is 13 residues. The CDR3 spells CASSLAFQETQYF.

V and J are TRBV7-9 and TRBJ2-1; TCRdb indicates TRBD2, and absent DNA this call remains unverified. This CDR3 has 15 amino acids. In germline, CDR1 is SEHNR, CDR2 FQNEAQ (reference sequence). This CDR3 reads CASSALAGNLNEQFF.

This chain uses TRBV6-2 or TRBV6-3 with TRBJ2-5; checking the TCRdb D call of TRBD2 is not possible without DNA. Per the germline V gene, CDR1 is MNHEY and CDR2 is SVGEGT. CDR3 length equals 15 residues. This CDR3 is CATLVTGTTKETQYF.

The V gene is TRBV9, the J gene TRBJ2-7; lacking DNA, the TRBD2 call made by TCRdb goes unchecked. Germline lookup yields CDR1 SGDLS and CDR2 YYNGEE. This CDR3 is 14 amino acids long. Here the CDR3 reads CASSATSGVNEQYF. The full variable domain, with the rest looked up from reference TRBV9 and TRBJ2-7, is DSGVTQTPKHLITATGQRVTLRCSPRSGDLSVYWYQQSLDQGLQFLIQYYNGEERAKGNILERFSAQQFPDLHSELNLSSLELGDSALYFCASSATSGVNEQYFGPGTRLTVT.

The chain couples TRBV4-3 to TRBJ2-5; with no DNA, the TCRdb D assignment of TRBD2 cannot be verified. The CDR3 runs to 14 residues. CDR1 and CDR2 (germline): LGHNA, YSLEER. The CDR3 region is CASSQSSGRETQYF.

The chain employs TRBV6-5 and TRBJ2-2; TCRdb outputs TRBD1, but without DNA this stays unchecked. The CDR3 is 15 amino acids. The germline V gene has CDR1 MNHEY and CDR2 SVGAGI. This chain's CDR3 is CASSLQGRGTGELFF.

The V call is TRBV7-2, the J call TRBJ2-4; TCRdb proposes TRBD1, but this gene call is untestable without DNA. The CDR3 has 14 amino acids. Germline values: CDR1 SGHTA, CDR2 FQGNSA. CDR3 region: CASSVQGVKNIQYF.

The chain's CDR3 is CASSYPPPEIYGYTF. This chain uses TRBV6-2 or TRBV6-3 with TRBJ1-2. CDR3 length: 15 amino acids. CDR1 MNHEY and CDR2 SVGEGT come from the germline V gene.

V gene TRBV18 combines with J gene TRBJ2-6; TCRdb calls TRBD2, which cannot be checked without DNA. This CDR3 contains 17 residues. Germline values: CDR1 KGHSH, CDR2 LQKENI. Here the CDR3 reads CASSPTNGPSGANVLTF. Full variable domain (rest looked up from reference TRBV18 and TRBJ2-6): NAGVMQNPRHLVRRRGQEARLRCSPMKGHSHVYWYRQLPEEGLKFMVYLQKENIIDESGMPKERFSAEFPKEGPSILRIQQVVRGDSAAYFCASSPTNGPSGANVLTFGAGSRLTVL.

The CDR3 spells CASTWGGTVDNSPLHF. V is TRBV11-2 and J is TRBJ1-6. The germline gives CDR1 SGHAT, CDR2 FQNNGV. The CDR3 sequence is 16 residues long.